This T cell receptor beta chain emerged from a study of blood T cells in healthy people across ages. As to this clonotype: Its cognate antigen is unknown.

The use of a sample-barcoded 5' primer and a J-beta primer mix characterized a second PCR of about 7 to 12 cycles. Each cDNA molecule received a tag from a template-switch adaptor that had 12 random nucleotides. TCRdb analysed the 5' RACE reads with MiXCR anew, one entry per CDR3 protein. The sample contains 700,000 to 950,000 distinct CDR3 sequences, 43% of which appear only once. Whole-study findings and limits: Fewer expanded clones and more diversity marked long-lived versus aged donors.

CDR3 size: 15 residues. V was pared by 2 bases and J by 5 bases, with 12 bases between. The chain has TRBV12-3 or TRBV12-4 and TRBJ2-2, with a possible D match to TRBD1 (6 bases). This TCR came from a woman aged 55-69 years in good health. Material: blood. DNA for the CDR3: TGTGCCAGCAGTTTATCTAACAGGGTGACCGGGGAGCTGTTTTTT. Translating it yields CASSLSNRVTGELFF.